These 25 T cell receptor beta chains share one sample of origin, sequenced in a study of PD-L1 blockade in urothelial cancer. Time point here: peripheral blood 6 weeks after treatment start. Using immunoSEQ multiplex PCR, the repertoire was profiled, and TCRdb retains in-frame clones only, with some absent. The sample contains approximately 110,000 clones, around 93% of which appear only once. The source material was PBMCs, sampled around atezolizumab (anti-PD-L1) treatment. The receptors originated from a man between 60 and 70 years old with urothelial cancer.

The chain recombines TRBV4-3 with TRBJ1-4; D gene unclear. Trimming cost V 0 bases and J 0 bases, with 11 bases left between them. CDR1 is LGHNA, CDR2 YSLEER, per germline. The CDR3 is 17 amino acids. The CDR3: CASSQENEPATNEKLFF. The CDR3 DNA sequence: TGCGCCAGCAGCCAAGAGAATGAGCCTGCAACTAATGAAAAACTGTTTTTT.

V gene TRBV10-3 combines with J gene TRBJ2-7; TRBD1 might be the D (6 bases). The V gene lost 5 bases and the J gene lost 0 bases, with 11 bases spanning the gap. The germline V gene encodes CDR1 ENHRY and CDR2 SYGVKD. This CDR3 region has 14 residues. The CDR3 protein is CAISPSGVSYEQYF. As DNA, the CDR3 is TGTGCCATCAGTCCTTCAGGGGTCTCCTACGAGCAGTACTTC.

This clone has a handful of counts. V is TRBV6-5 and J is TRBJ1-2; the D is unclear. V lost 5 bases, J lost 1 base, and 8 bases lay in between. Germline CDR1 MNHEY, CDR2 SVGAGI. The CDR3 consists of 13 residues. CDR3 DNA: TGTGCCAGCAGTAAAGAGGTTAACTATGGCTACACCTTC. Protein: CASSKEVNYGYTF.

The chain recombines TRBV9 with TRBJ2-7, with 10 bases identical to TRBD1. J was trimmed by 5 bases and V by 0 bases; bases with no gene match: 5. The CDR3 totals 15 residues. The germline CDR1 and CDR2 sequences are SGDLS and YYNGEE. CDR3 sequence reads: CASSVGLDRGDEQYF. The CDR3 bases are TGTGCCAGCAGCGTAGGTCTGGACAGGGGGGACGAGCAGTACTTC.

A few counts support this clone. The chain carries TRBV5-6 and TRBJ2-7; 9 bases agree with TRBD1. Trimming removed 5 bases from V and 6 bases from J; junction bases left unmatched: 15. This CDR3 spans 16 amino acids. Germline values: CDR1 SGHDT, CDR2 YYEEEE. The CDR3 bases are TGTGCCAGCAGAGCACAGGGGGCCGCAGAATTGATCGAGCAGTACTTC. Residues: CASRAQGAAELIEQYF.

This chain links TRBV27 with TRBJ2-7; D perhaps matches TRBD1 (6 bases). V shed 0 bases and J shed 6 bases, with 15 bases lying between them. Germline CDR1 is MNHEY and CDR2 is SMNVEV (reference sequence). The CDR3 length is 15 residues. The CDR3 DNA follows: TGTGCCAGCAGTTTATCGTTAACTGGGGGCGGCGAGCAGTACTTC. It codes for CASSLSLTGGGEQYF.

V gene TRBV27 combines with J gene TRBJ1-1, with TRBD1 as a possible D gene (6 bases). Between the trimmed V and J ends, which lost 3 bases and 4 bases, there was a span of 12 bases. This CDR3 is 14 amino acids long. Germline-derived CDR1 and CDR2 are MNHEY and SMNVEV (reference sequence). The CDR3 DNA reads TGTGCCAGCAGTTTCAATCAACAGGGCACTGAAGCTTTCTTT. Protein product: CASSFNQQGTEAFF.

V usage is TRBV19 and J usage is TRBJ1-2; TRBD1 agrees at 8 bases. Germline V gene lookup returns CDR1 LNHDA and CDR2 SQIVND (reference sequence). With 11 bases clipped from V and 4 bases from J, the junction kept 9 bases outside the gene matches. The CDR3 extends over 13 amino acids. This CDR3 is CAGSQGAVYGYTF. Here the CDR3 DNA reads TGTGCCGGGTCTCAGGGGGCCGTCTATGGCTACACCTTC. The whole variable domain, remainder taken from reference TRBV19 and TRBJ1-2, is DGGITQSPKYLFRKEGQNVTLSCEQNLNHDAMYWYRQDPGQGLRLIYYSQIVNDFQKGDIAEGYSVSREKKESFPLTVTSAQKNPTAFYLCAGSQGAVYGYTFGSGTRLTVV.

The chain has TRBV28 and TRBJ2-7; 9 positions match TRBD1. V shed 4 bases and J 5 bases; nucleotides not matched to a gene: 12. The CDR3 is made up of 16 amino acids. Germline assignment: CDR1 MDHEN and CDR2 SYDVKM. CDR3 DNA: TGTGCCAGCAGTTACCTGGATGGGACAGGGTCCCACGAGCAGTACTTC. This encodes CASSYLDGTGSHEQYF. Looking up the rest from reference TRBV28 and TRBJ2-7 gives the full variable domain: DVKVTQSSRYLVKRTGEKVFLECVQDMDHENMFWYRQDPGLGLRLIYFSYDVKMKEKGDIPEGYSVSREKKERFSLILESASTNQTSMYLCASSYLDGTGSHEQYFGPGTRLTVT.

This clone turned up a few times. The chain links TRBV2 to TRBJ1-1, with D maybe TRBD1 (6 bases). The CDR3 is 14 amino acids. V dropped 7 bases and J dropped 1 base, with 13 bases sitting between them. The V gene's germline CDR1 is SNHLY and CDR2 FYNNEI. CDR3 region: CASNSRDKNTEAFF. DNA for the CDR3: TGTGCCAGCAACAGCCGGGACAAGAACACTGAAGCTTTCTTT.

This sequence joins TRBV30 and TRBJ2-5, with 13 bases identical to TRBD2. Germline V gene data show CDR1 as GTSNPN and CDR2 as SVGIG (reference sequence). CDR3 size: 15 residues. Germline trimming cut 5 bases from V and 1 base from J; bases unmatched to any gene: 4. The CDR3: CAWVGLAGTQETQYF. The CDR3 nucleotides are TGTGCCTGGGTGGGACTAGCGGGGACCCAAGAGACCCAGTACTTC.

This sequence joins TRBV7-2 and TRBJ2-7; 10 bases agree with TRBD2. After removal of 2 bases from V and 0 bases from J, the junction contained 4 bases not matched to a gene. CDR3 length: 16 amino acids. Germline loops: CDR1 SGHTA, CDR2 FQGNSA. The CDR3 region has the DNA TGTGCCAGCAGCTTAAGGTCTAGCGGGAGCTCCTACGAGCAGTACTTC. Encoded protein: CASSLRSSGSSYEQYF. Using reference TRBV7-2 and TRBJ2-7 for the parts outside the CDR3, the full variable domain is GAGVSQSPSNKVTEKGKDVELRCDPISGHTALYWYRQSLGQGLEFLIYFQGNSAPDKSGLPSDRFSAERTGGSVSTLTIQRTQQEDSAVYLCASSLRSSGSSYEQYFGPGTRLTVT.

This rearrangement joins TRBV11-1 to TRBJ2-5; TRBD2 matches at 9 bases. Losses at the gene ends were 2 bases for V and 4 bases for J; bases not matched to a gene: 8. This CDR3 contains 16 residues. Germline loops: CDR1 SGHAT, CDR2 FQDESV (reference sequence). This CDR3 is CASSLSPRAGGETQYF. The CDR3, as DNA: TGTGCCAGCAGCTTATCCCCGCGAGCGGGAGGAGAGACCCAGTACTTC.

The CDR3 here is CASSPDGRSGALNEQFF. The CDR3, as DNA: TGTGCCAGCAGCCCGGACGGCCGGTCAGGGGCTTTGAATGAGCAGTTCTTC. This chain uses TRBV5-4 with TRBJ2-1; a weak D match, TRBD1 (6 bases). Germline values: CDR1 SGHNT, CDR2 YYREEE (reference sequence). The V gene lost 4 bases and the J gene lost 7 bases, with 24 bases spanning the gap. The CDR3 extends over 17 amino acids.

The rearrangement links TRBV5-4 to TRBJ2-5, with 10 bases aligning to TRBD2. CDR3 length: 16 residues. V was clipped by 4 bases and J by 3 bases; unmatched bases: 9. The V gene's germline CDR1 is SGHNT and CDR2 YYREEE (reference sequence). The CDR3 region has the DNA TGTGCCAGCAGCCCGGGGCTCCTAGCGGGGGAAGAGACCCAGTACTTC. Protein product: CASSPGLLAGEETQYF.

This clone was seen more than once but under ten times. V and J are TRBV25-1 and TRBJ2-1, with D perhaps TRBD1 (5 bases). The germline V gene encodes CDR1 MGHDK and CDR2 SYGVNS. The CDR3 sequence is 14 residues long. The V end lost 4 bases, the J end lost 5 bases, and 12 bases lay between the germline ends. In DNA form, the CDR3 reads TGTGCCAGCAGTGTCGGATCAGGGAACAATGAGCAGTTCTTC. This codes for CASSVGSGNNEQFF.

The chain recombines TRBV5-1 with TRBJ1-6; D is ambiguous. Germline V CDR1 and CDR2: SGHRS, YFSETQ. V gave up 4 bases and J gave up 0 bases, with 8 bases separating them. CDR3 length: 15 residues. The CDR3 region is CASSAVTSYNSPLHF. In nucleotides, the CDR3 is TGCGCCAGCAGCGCAGTTACCTCCTATAATTCACCCCTCCACTTT. Drawing the rest from reference TRBV5-1 and TRBJ1-6, the complete variable domain is KAGVTQTPRYLIKTRGQQVTLSCSPISGHRSVSWYQQTPGQGLQFLFEYFSETQRNKGNFPGRFSGRQFSNSRSEMNVSTLELGDSALYLCASSAVTSYNSPLHFGNGTRLTVT.

V usage is TRBV6-1 and J usage is TRBJ1-3; no clear D. CDR3 length equals 13 residues. Per the germline V gene, CDR1 is MNHNS and CDR2 is SASEGT. The V end was cut by 2 bases, the J end by 3 bases, with 5 bases between. For the CDR3, the DNA is TGTGCCAGCAGTGAAAGAGTTGGAAACACCATATATTTT. It encodes CASSERVGNTIYF.

The chain joins TRBV2 to TRBJ2-3; 11 nucleotides line up with TRBD2. The V and J ends lost 0 bases and 6 bases, in that order; junction bases with no gene match: 8. CDR1 is SNHLY, CDR2 FYNNEI, per germline. There are 17 residues in the CDR3. The CDR3 loop is CASSEAQLAGDLDTQYF. DNA for the CDR3: TGTGCCAGCAGTGAAGCTCAACTAGCGGGAGATCTTGATACGCAGTATTTT. Based on the CDR3 plus reference TRBV2 and TRBJ2-3, the full variable domain is EPEVTQTPSHQVTQMGQEVILRCVPISNHLYFYWYRQILGQKVEFLVSFYNNEISEKSEIFDDQFSVERPDGSNFTLKIRSTKLEDSAMYFCASSEAQLAGDLDTQYFGPGTRLTVL.

The chain combines TRBV29-1 with TRBJ1-1, with D perhaps TRBD1 (6 bases). V lost 5 bases, J lost 0 bases, and 7 bases lay in between. Germline V gives CDR1 SQVTM, CDR2 ANQGSEA. The CDR3 runs 12 residues. This CDR3 is CSVRQVNTEAFF. DNA of the CDR3: TGCAGCGTTCGACAGGTGAACACTGAAGCTTTCTTT.

The V gene is TRBV5-6, the J gene TRBJ1-2; a weak D match, TRBD1 (6 bases). V lost 5 bases and J 3 bases, leaving 11 bases between the germline ends. This CDR3 is built from 13 residues. CDR1 is SGHDT, CDR2 YYEEEE, per germline. This CDR3 reads CASSPQGYYGYTF. The CDR3 coding sequence is TGTGCCAGCAGTCCCCAGGGGTACTATGGCTACACCTTC. The full variable domain, its missing parts supplied by reference TRBV5-6 and TRBJ1-2, is DAGVTQSPTHLIKTRGQQVTLRCSPKSGHDTVSWYQQALGQGPQFIFQYYEEEERQRGNFPDRFSGHQFPNYSSELNVNALLLGDSALYLCASSPQGYYGYTFGSGTRLTVV.

The rearrangement joins TRBV5-1 to TRBJ1-5, with TRBD1 matching over 9 bases. CDR1 and CDR2 (germline): SGHRS, YFSETQ. The length of the CDR3 is 13 residues. Losses at the gene ends were 4 bases for V and 6 bases for J; bases not matched to a gene: 2. CDR3 sequence (DNA): TGCGCCAGCAGCACAGGGGGCGGTCAGCCCCAGCATTTT. Translation gives CASSTGGGQPQHF. The variable domain in full, completed from reference TRBV5-1 and TRBJ1-5, reads KAGVTQTPRYLIKTRGQQVTLSCSPISGHRSVSWYQQTPGQGLQFLFEYFSETQRNKGNFPGRFSGRQFSNSRSEMNVSTLELGDSALYLCASSTGGGQPQHFGDGTRLSIL.

The chain joins TRBV27 to TRBJ2-7; a weak D match, TRBD2 (6 bases). There are 14 residues in the CDR3. The V and J ends lost 4 bases and 5 bases respectively, with 15 bases between them. Germline V gene sequence: CDR1 MNHEY, CDR2 SMNVEV (reference sequence). The CDR3 loop reads CASSSSGRTNEQYF. The DNA for the CDR3 is TGTGCCAGCAGTTCATCGGGACGGACTAACGAGCAGTACTTC.

This chain uses TRBV4-2 with TRBJ2-6; weak D call: TRBD1 (5 bases). This CDR3 has 18 amino acids. V gave up 1 base and J gave up 3 bases, with 16 bases separating them. Germline values: CDR1 LGHNA, CDR2 YNFKEQ. CDR3 residues: CASSQVRGGANGANVLTF. DNA for the CDR3: TGTGCCAGCAGCCAAGTTAGGGGCGGTGCGAATGGGGCCAACGTCCTGACTTTC.

This clone was seen a handful of times. J is TRBJ1-2 and V is TRBV2; 12 bases fit TRBD1. From germline, CDR1 is SNHLY and CDR2 FYNNEI. V dropped 6 bases and J dropped 0; count of bases not matched to a gene: 8. The CDR3 sequence is 17 residues long. Written as DNA, the CDR3 is TGTGCCAGCAGAGGGGGGACAGGGGGCCTAACTAACTATGGCTACACCTTC. Translating it yields CASRGGTGGLTNYGYTF.